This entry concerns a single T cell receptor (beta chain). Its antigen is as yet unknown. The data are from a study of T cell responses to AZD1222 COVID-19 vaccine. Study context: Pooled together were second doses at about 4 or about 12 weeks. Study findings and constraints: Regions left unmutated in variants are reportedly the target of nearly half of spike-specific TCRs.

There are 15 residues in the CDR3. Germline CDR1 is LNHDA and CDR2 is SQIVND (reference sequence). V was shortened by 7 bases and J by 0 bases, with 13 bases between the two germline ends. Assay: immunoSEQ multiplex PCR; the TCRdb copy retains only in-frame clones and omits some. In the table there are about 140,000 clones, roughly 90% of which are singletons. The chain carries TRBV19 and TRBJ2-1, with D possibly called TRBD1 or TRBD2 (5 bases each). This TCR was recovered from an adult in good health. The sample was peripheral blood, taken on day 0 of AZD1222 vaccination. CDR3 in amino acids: CASMSGRSSYNEQFF. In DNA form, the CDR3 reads TGTGCCAGTATGTCGGGACGCAGCTCCTACAATGAGCAGTTCTTC. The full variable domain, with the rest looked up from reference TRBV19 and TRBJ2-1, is DGGITQSPKYLFRKEGQNVTLSCEQNLNHDAMYWYRQDPGQGLRLIYYSQIVNDFQKGDIAEGYSVSREKKESFPLTVTSAQKNPTAFYLCASMSGRSSYNEQFFGPGTRLTVL.